This TCR beta chain is from a study of T cells in Graves' hyperthyroidism and ophthalmopathy. General study results and limits: Most clonotypes that expanded in the thyroid above 0.001 also showed up in blood.

A remark on this clonotype: Its cognate antigen is unknown.

The CDR3 extends over 15 amino acids. V shed 6 bases, J shed 3 bases, and the junction held 11 bases outside the gene matches. Per the germline V gene, CDR1 is MGHDK and CDR2 is SYGVNS. What was amplified from RNA transcripts were TCR beta CDR3 regions. The study used the HTBI primer set for a first-round RT-PCR of the TCR CDR3. TCRdb reprocessed the multiplex PCR reads via MiXCR and lists one record per CDR3 protein. The sample has hundreds of thousands of distinct CDR3 sequences; more than 45% are singletons. Sequenced input: peripheral blood or thyroid tissue (not recorded which). This clonotype was sampled from a young woman with Graves' hyperthyroidism. The J gene is TRBJ2-7, the V gene TRBV25-1; 7 positions agree with TRBD1. CDR3 sequence: CASSGRGTENYEQYF. Here the CDR3 DNA reads TGTGCCAGCAGCGGAAGGGGGACAGAGAACTACGAGCAGTACTTC.